Below, 22 T cell receptor beta chains from the same sample are listed, as sequenced in a study of shared clonotypes between healthy human individuals. Generated by immunoSEQ multiplex PCR, the TCRdb table keeps only in-frame clones and is missing some. Here the sample spans 2 million or so clones, about 95% being singletons. CD45RO-negative cells were positively selected for CCR7, leaving out terminally differentiated effector memory CD45RA+ cells. The sample consisted of naive CD8+ T cells sorted from blood. The receptors shown here come from a man younger than 35 in good health.

This sequence joins TRBV5-1 and TRBJ2-7, with 8 nucleotides matching TRBD2. CDR3 size: 15 residues. CDR1 is SGHRS and CDR2 is YFSETQ in the germline V gene. V trimming: 4 bases; J trimming: 2 bases; junction bases outside the gene matches: 8. CDR3 nucleotide sequence: TGCGCCAGCAGCATCTCCAGCGGGAGCCCCTACGAGCAGTACTTC. Amino acids: CASSISSGSPYEQYF.

Turning to this clone: A read error is possible here, since a much larger clone lies one base away. The chain couples TRBV28 to TRBJ2-1, with unresolved D. V dropped 6 bases and J dropped 2 bases, with 5 bases sitting between them. CDR1 and CDR2 (germline): MDHEN, SYDVKM. The CDR3 loop spans 12 amino acids. The CDR3 spells CASSSPYNEQFF. The CDR3 nucleotides read TGTGCCAGCAGCTCCCCCTACAATGAGCAGTTCTTC.

V and J are TRBV5-4 and TRBJ2-3; D not resolved. The CDR3 contains 14 residues. Germline-derived CDR1 and CDR2 are SGHNT and YYREEE (reference sequence). Trimming removed 0 bases from V and 3 bases from J, with 8 bases in between. The CDR3 sequence: CASSLDPETDTQYF. The CDR3 DNA is TGTGCCAGCAGCTTGGATCCGGAGACAGATACGCAGTATTTT.

The CDR3 DNA reads as TGTGCCAGCATGGAGATGACTAGCGGCCTCTACGAGCAGTACTTC. Amino acid sequence: CASMEMTSGLYEQYF. V and J are TRBV6-1 and TRBJ2-7; 9 bases line up with TRBD2. The CDR3 spans 15 residues. The germline V gene has CDR1 MNHNS and CDR2 SASEGT. V dropped 7 bases and J dropped 3; count of bases not matched to a gene: 10.

This chain links TRBV7-9 with TRBJ1-2; tentatively, D is TRBD1 (5 bases). Trimming stripped 4 bases from V and 4 bases from J, with 13 bases between. Germline CDR1 and CDR2: SEHNR and FQNEAQ (reference sequence). The CDR3 length is 14 residues. In DNA, the CDR3 is TGTGCCAGCAGCTGGGCAGGGACTCTCTATGGCTACACCTTC. Translating it yields CASSWAGTLYGYTF.

The rearrangement links TRBV20-1 to TRBJ1-1, with no clear D. V was clipped by 6 bases and J by 3 bases, with 8 bases between them. Germline assignment: CDR1 DFQATT and CDR2 SNEGSKA (reference sequence). The length of the CDR3 is 11 residues. The CDR3 loop is CSAEEDTEAFF. The DNA of the CDR3 is TGCAGTGCAGAAGAGGACACTGAAGCTTTCTTT.

The rearrangement links TRBV9 to TRBJ2-5, with a possible D match to TRBD1 (5 bases). Germline lookup yields CDR1 SGDLS and CDR2 YYNGEE. The ends were cut back, 0 bases at V and 5 bases at J, with 11 bases in the middle. The length of the CDR3 is 14 residues. The CDR3 DNA follows: TGTGCCAGCAGCGTAGAAGGGGATTGGGAGACCCAGTACTTC. Translation gives CASSVEGDWETQYF.

This clone was recorded once. J is TRBJ1-2 and V is TRBV6-1; 10 bases line up with TRBD1. V gave up 4 bases and J gave up 3 bases; unmatched junction bases: 11. Germline V gene lookup returns CDR1 MNHNS and CDR2 SASEGT. This CDR3 is built from 17 residues. The chain's CDR3 is CASSGSTGTGDDYGYTF. The CDR3 region has the DNA TGTGCCAGCAGTGGGTCCACCGGGACAGGGGACGACTATGGCTACACCTTC.

V and J are TRBV7-9 and TRBJ2-7; D might be TRBD1 (6 bases). The CDR3 is 15 residues long. Deletions cut 1 base from V and 1 base from J, with 11 bases between. The germline gives CDR1 SEHNR, CDR2 FQNEAQ (reference sequence). For the CDR3, the DNA is TGTGCCAGCAGCTTAGAGCAGGGGAGATCCTACGAGCAGTACTTC. It codes for CASSLEQGRSYEQYF.

Note on this clone: Distinct nucleotide sequences in the sample also encode this CDR3. V and J are TRBV7-9 and TRBJ2-7, with no clear D. The CDR3 runs 12 residues. Germline CDR1 is SEHNR and CDR2 is FQNEAQ (reference sequence). Deletions cut 6 bases from V and 2 bases from J, with 8 bases between. The CDR3 sequence is CASSGDAYEQYF. The CDR3 nucleotides read TGTGCCAGCAGTGGGGATGCCTACGAGCAGTACTTC.

The V gene is TRBV5-1, the J gene TRBJ2-3; the D gene is possibly TRBD2 (6 bases). With 0 bases removed from V and 4 bases from J, the gap between germline ends came to 12 bases. Germline values: CDR1 SGHRS, CDR2 YFSETQ. The CDR3 loop spans 15 amino acids. The CDR3 here is CASSLESGVADTQYF. CDR3 DNA sequence: TGCGCCAGCAGCTTGGAGTCGGGGGTCGCAGATACGCAGTATTTT.

Turning to this clone: In the same sample, other DNA sequences code for this CDR3. The J gene is TRBJ2-3, the V gene TRBV9; D is perhaps TRBD1 (6 bases). Germline-derived CDR1 and CDR2 are SGDLS and YYNGEE. The V and J ends lost 1 base and 3 bases respectively, with 6 bases between them. This CDR3 is 13 amino acids long. The CDR3 bases are TGTGCCAGCAGCGTAAGGGGGACAGATACGCAGTATTTT. This gives the protein CASSVRGTDTQYF.

The sample holds one count of this clone. The chain uses TRBV21-1 and TRBJ1-1; no DNA check was done on the table's D call, TRBD1. TRBV21-1 is annotated as a pseudogene. The CDR3 totals 15 residues. The CDR3: CASSAWTGGNTEAFF. The CDR3 DNA is TGTGCCAGCAGCGCTTGGACAGGGGGCAACACTGAAGCTTTCTTT.

This rearrangement joins TRBV6-5 to TRBJ2-7; D gene uncertain. CDR3 size: 14 residues. From germline, CDR1 is MNHEY and CDR2 SVGAGI. Trimming took off 2 bases at V and 4 bases at J, with 12 bases between the two ends. The CDR3 coding sequence is TGTGCCAGCAGTTACAGCAGGATTGGGTACGAGCAGTACTTC. Its protein is CASSYSRIGYEQYF.

This chain connects TRBV15 to TRBJ2-7; TRBD1 agrees at 10 bases. Germline-derived CDR1 and CDR2 are LNHNV and YYDKDF (reference sequence). The V segment lost 3 bases and the J segment 5 bases; nucleotides outside the gene matches: 4. The CDR3 spans 14 residues. The CDR3 loop is CATSRTGGLDEQYF. The CDR3 nucleotides are TGTGCCACCAGCAGGACAGGGGGCTTGGACGAGCAGTACTTC.

On this clone itself: This specimen includes other DNA sequences encoding the same CDR3. This chain links TRBV27 with TRBJ1-5, with D tentatively TRBD1 (5 bases). V lost 5 bases and J lost 1, with 15 bases in between. CDR1 is MNHEY and CDR2 is SMNVEV in the germline V gene (reference sequence). There are 16 residues in the CDR3. In DNA form, the CDR3 reads TGTGCCAGCAGTCCCTCCCGAGGGGACAGCAATCAGCCCCAGCATTTT. Amino acid sequence: CASSPSRGDSNQPQHF.

The chain joins TRBV7-8 to TRBJ2-2; TRBD2 aligns across 7 bases. This CDR3 has 16 amino acids. V lost 4 bases and J lost 4; bases outside the gene matches: 9. Per germline, CDR1 SGHVS and CDR2 FQNEAQ. The CDR3 DNA is TGTGCCAGCAGCTGGGCCAGGACGGGAGGCACCGGGGAGCTGTTTTTT. This codes for CASSWARTGGTGELFF. Complete variable domain (other parts from reference TRBV7-8 and TRBJ2-2): GAGVSQSPRYKVAKRGQDVALRCDPISGHVSLFWYQQALGQGPEFLTYFQNEAQLDKSGLPSDRFFAERPEGSVSTLKIQRTQQEDSAVYLCASSWARTGGTGELFFGEGSRLTVL.

The CDR3 DNA follows: TGCGCCAGCAGCCAAGACCTAGCGGGAGCGGGGGAGACCCAGTACTTC. Translating it yields CASSQDLAGAGETQYF. This rearrangement joins TRBV4-3 to TRBJ2-5, with 10 bases lining up with TRBD2. CDR3 length: 16 residues. Germline-derived CDR1 and CDR2 are LGHNA and YSLEER. The J segment lost 5 bases and the V segment lost 0 bases, leaving 6 bases of the junction unmatched.

The chain couples TRBV10-2 to TRBJ2-2; no reliable D call. Germline lookup yields CDR1 WSHSY and CDR2 SAAADI. This CDR3 is built from 11 residues. Trimming pared 6 bases from V and 3 bases from J, leaving 2 bases between. CDR3 coding DNA: TGCGCCAGCAGGTACACCGGGGAGCTGTTTTTT. Residues: CASRYTGELFF.

With regard to this clone: Other DNA sequences in this sample translate to the same CDR3. The chain employs TRBV7-9 and TRBJ1-1; TRBD1 is a possible D gene (5 bases). The CDR3 has 12 residues. V was pared by 4 bases and J by 5 bases, with 8 bases between. Germline V CDR1 and CDR2: SEHNR, FQNEAQ (reference sequence). The CDR3 DNA reads as TGTGCCAGCAGCTCAGGGAGGACTGAAGCTTTCTTT. Translated: CASSSGRTEAFF. Supplemented by reference TRBV7-9 and TRBJ1-1, the full variable domain reads DTGVSQNPRHKITKRGQNVTFRCDPISEHNRLYWYRQTLGQGPEFLTYFQNEAQLEKSRLLSDRFSAERPKGSFSTLEIQRTEQGDSAMYLCASSSGRTEAFFGQGTRLTVV.

The chain couples TRBV28 to TRBJ2-7; maybe TRBD1 (6 bases). Trimming took off 4 bases at V and 3 bases at J, with 16 bases between the two ends. The CDR3 consists of 15 residues. Looked up from germline, CDR1 is MDHEN and CDR2 is SYDVKM. DNA for the CDR3: TGTGCCAGCAGTTACATTCGGGACATGCACTACGAGCAGTACTTC. Its translation is CASSYIRDMHYEQYF.

This clone was seen once. The V and J genes are TRBV28 and TRBJ2-7, with D perhaps given as TRBD1 or TRBD2 (6 bases each). The V gene lost 3 bases and the J gene lost 5 bases, with 14 bases spanning the gap. The CDR3 has 14 amino acids. Germline CDR1 and CDR2: MDHEN and SYDVKM. The CDR3 DNA is TGTGCCAGCAGTTTGGGGGGCGTTCCGGACGAGCAGTACTTC. This sequence encodes CASSLGGVPDEQYF.